The sequence of this T cell receptor (beta chain) was determined in a study of T cells expressing NK-cell markers. Study information: Each TCR beta repertoire originated in sorted T cells that were CD3+CD56+NKG2C+, CD3+CD56+NKG2C- or CD3+CD56-NKG2C+. The study's findings and limits: Expanded NKG2C+ T cell clones were not confirmed as HCMV-specific. For a handful of donors, these clonotypes were likewise the leading ones in the CD3+CD56-NKG2C+ fraction.

The germline V gene has CDR1 SNHLY and CDR2 FYNNEI. This CDR3 spans 15 amino acids. As to this clonotype: No antigen is known for it.

TCRdb reprocessed the 5' RACE reads and reports one entry per CDR3 protein, with no DNA. This sample lists about 550,000 distinct CDR3 sequences; its ten largest clones have roughly 3.4%. The clonotype comes from a young man in good health. The V and J genes are TRBV2 and TRBJ1-1; checking the TCRdb D call of TRBD1 is not possible without DNA. The source material was blood T cells: a sorted CD56 or NKG2C T cell subset, CD4+ or CD8+ T cells, or bulk PBMC T cells (not recorded which). CDR3 in amino acids: CASSESSRGYTEAFF. Full variable domain (outside the CDR3, taken from reference TRBV2 and TRBJ1-1): EPEVTQTPSHQVTQMGQEVILRCVPISNHLYFYWYRQILGQKVEFLVSFYNNEISEKSEIFDDQFSVERPDGSNFTLKIRSTKLEDSAMYFCASSESSRGYTEAFFGQGTRLTVV.